The present TCR beta chain was sequenced within a study of blood T cell repertoires in COVID-19. As for the study in general: COVID-19 samples from acute and convalescent phases originated in the United States, Italy and Spain.

All enrollees were about 18 to 90 years old and from fewer than 25 US areas. Trimming removed 0 bases from V and 2 bases from J, with 14 bases in between. The CDR3 loop spans 16 amino acids. Germline assignment: CDR1 LNHNV and CDR2 YYDKDF (reference sequence). TCRdb keeps only in-frame clones here, not all; method: immunoSEQ multiplex PCR. The profile covers 330,000 or so clones, with approximately 92% appearing a single time and approximately 17% taken by the ten largest. This clonotype originated in a woman aged 30 to 39 who had recovered from COVID-19. The chain has TRBV15 and TRBJ2-7; D perhaps matches TRBD1 (6 bases). The sequenced sample was PBMCs or T cells enriched from blood (not recorded which). The DNA of the CDR3 is TGTGCCACCAGCAGAGATCGATGGGGGCTCCCCTACGAGCAGTACTTC. Translating it yields CATSRDRWGLPYEQYF.